The rows below give T cell receptor beta chains drawn from one sample of a study of CD4 T cells in relation to SARS-CoV-2 and coronaviruses. Method: immunoSEQ multiplex PCR; TCRdb's copy keeps in-frame clones and lacks some. This table holds 30,000 or so clones, roughly four fifths found once. What these receptors recognize is not known. Sequencing was carried out using CD4+ T cells from PBMCs, cultured in vitro. The receptors shown here come from a human donor in good health. The CDR3 runs from the conserved cysteine through the conserved F or W. The D gene is left open where the match is weak. A clone size is listed for some rows: how often the clone was seen (once, few, many), or a class if it is expanded.

NA | NA | TRBJ2-6 | TRBV12-3/TRBV12-4 | CASSPTGANVLTF | TGTGCCAGCAGTCCCACTGGGGCCAACGTCCTGACTTTC
NA | NA | TRBJ2-3 | TRBV11-3 | CASSLGGSSTDTQYF | TGTGCCAGCAGCTTAGGAGGTTCCAGCACAGATACGCAGTATTTT
NA | NA | TRBJ2-1 | TRBV10-3 | CAISDAVNEQFF | TGTGCCATCAGTGACGCAGTTAATGAGCAGTTCTTC
NA | NA | TRBJ2-4 | TRBV2 | CASSPSSTAKNIQYF | TGTGCCAGCAGTCCGTCCTCAACAGCCAAAAACATTCAGTACTTC
NA | TRBD2 | TRBJ2-5 | TRBV4-1 | CASSLGLAGWQETQYF | TGCGCCAGCAGCCTCGGACTAGCGGGGTGGCAAGAGACCCAGTACTTC
NA | NA | TRBJ2-3 | TRBV10-1 | CASQRSNLKDTQYF | TGCGCCAGCCAGAGGTCTAACTTAAAGGATACGCAGTATTTT
NA | NA | TRBJ2-5 | TRBV5-5 | CASSFTPGRNQETQYF | TGTGCCAGCAGCTTTACTCCGGGACGGAACCAAGAGACCCAGTACTTC
NA | NA | TRBJ2-3 | TRBV19 | CASSKLGTDTQYF | TGTGCCAGTAGTAAGCTTGGCACAGATACGCAGTATTTT
NA | NA | TRBJ2-1 | TRBV5-1 | CASSLRGGTYNEQFF | TGCGCCAGCAGTTTACGGGGCGGCACCTACAATGAGCAGTTCTTC
NA | NA | TRBJ2-5 | TRBV5-5 | CASSLFPGGETQYF | TGTGCCAGCAGCTTGTTTCCCGGGGGAGAGACCCAGTACTTC
few | NA | TRBJ2-2 | TRBV28 | CASRDSTTGELFF | TGTGCCAGCAGAGACTCTACCACCGGGGAGCTGTTTTTT
NA | NA | TRBJ2-5 | TRBV2 | CASSGGLRAQETQYF | TGTGCCAGCAGCGGAGGGCTGCGAGCCCAAGAGACCCAGTACTTC
NA | NA | TRBJ1-5 | TRBV23-1 | CASSQSREWGGRGNQPQHF | TGCGCCAGCAGTCAATCGAGGGAATGGGGGGGGCGAGGCAATCAGCCCCAGCATTTT
NA | TRBD2 | TRBJ2-7 | TRBV7-2 | CASSLVASPLAGGLEQYF | TGTGCCAGCAGCTTAGTGGCGAGTCCTCTAGCGGGAGGGCTGGAGCAGTACTTC
NA | TRBD2 | TRBJ2-3 | TRBV6-7 | CASSYPRLGLAGSGQYF | TGTGCCAGCAGTTACCCACGCTTGGGACTAGCGGGATCTGGGCAGTATTTT
few | TRBD1 | TRBJ1-6 | TRBV9 | CASSVGTGGFGAFSPLHF | TGTGCCAGCAGCGTAGGGACAGGGGGTTTCGGTGCATTCTCACCCCTCCACTTT
NA | NA | TRBJ1-4 | TRBV3-1/TRBV3-2 | CASINRGGEKLFF | TGTGCCAGCATAAACCGGGGGGGTGAAAAACTGTTTTTT
NA | NA | TRBJ1-6 | TRBV10-2 | CASSLEQVYNSPLHF | TGCGCCAGCAGTTTGGAACAAGTCTATAATTCACCCCTCCACTTT
NA | TRBD1 | TRBJ1-2 | TRBV19 | CASSPGTGPYGYTF | TGTGCCAGTAGTCCCGGGACAGGGCCCTATGGCTACACCTTC
NA | NA | TRBJ2-2 | TRBV7-9 | CASSLAPPGTGELFF | TGTGCCAGCAGCTTAGCCCCCCCAGGGACCGGGGAGCTGTTTTTT
NA | TRBD2 | TRBJ2-2 | TRBV5-1 | CASSPRGGDTGELFF | TGCGCCAGCAGCCCTCGGGGGGGCGACACCGGGGAGCTGTTTTTT
NA | NA | TRBJ2-7 | TRBV4-2 | CASSQEGGRGGYEQYF | TGTGCCAGCAGCCAAGAGGGGGGCAGGGGGGGATACGAGCAGTACTTC
NA | TRBD2 | TRBJ2-1 | TRBV12-5 | CASGLGTSGRNEQFF | TGTGCTAGTGGTTTGGGGACTAGCGGGAGGAATGAGCAGTTCTTC
NA | TRBD1 | TRBJ1-1 | TRBV4-2 | CASSQVDREAEAFF | TGTGCCAGCAGCCAAGTTGACAGGGAGGCTGAAGCTTTCTTT
NA | NA | TRBJ1-4 | TRBV29-1 | CSVLHSEKLFF | TGCAGCGTCCTCCACAGTGAAAAACTGTTTTTT
few | NA | TRBJ2-6 | TRBV7-2 | CASSLRGASSGANVLTF | TGTGCCAGCAGCCTACGGGGCGCCTCCTCTGGGGCCAACGTCCTGACTTTC
NA | NA | TRBJ2-1 | TRBV20-1 | CSARGRYEQFF | TGCAGTGCTAGAGGCAGGTATGAGCAGTTCTTC
NA | NA | TRBJ1-2 | TRBV28 | CASSFEGGVKYGYTF | TGTGCCAGCAGCTTTGAAGGAGGGGTGAAGTATGGCTACACCTTC
NA | TRBD1 | TRBJ2-3 | TRBV7-2 | CASSADRVGYTQYF | TGTGCCAGCAGCGCGGACAGGGTGGGGTATACGCAGTATTTT
NA | TRBD1 | TRBJ2-7 | TRBV6-5 | CASSYTGGSRSYEQYF | TGTGCCAGCAGTTATACAGGGGGCAGCAGGTCCTACGAGCAGTACTTC
NA | TRBD2 | TRBJ2-3 | TRBV28 | CASSLRGGGTDTQYF | TGTGCCAGCAGTTTACGGGGGGGCGGGACAGATACGCAGTATTTT
NA | NA | TRBJ1-4 | TRBV9 | CASSVGGGDDWEKLFF | TGTGCCAGCAGCGTAGGAGGGGGGGACGACTGGGAAAAACTGTTTTTT
NA | TRBD1 | TRBJ1-1 | TRBV6-5 | CASSYGQGAKAFF | TGTGCCAGCAGTTACGGACAGGGAGCTAAAGCTTTCTTT
NA | TRBD1 | TRBJ2-2 | TRBV3-1/TRBV3-2 | CASSRQGNTGELFF | TGTGCCAGCAGCCGACAGGGGAACACCGGGGAGCTGTTTTTT
NA | TRBD1 | TRBJ1-5 | TRBV10-3 | CAISESIPTGGNQPQHF | TGTGCCATCAGTGAGTCGATTCCTACAGGGGGAAATCAGCCCCAGCATTTT
NA | TRBD1 | TRBJ2-1 | TRBV7-9 | CASSLVIRTGQKSEQFF | TGTGCCAGCAGCTTAGTAATCAGGACAGGGCAGAAAAGTGAGCAGTTCTTC
NA | NA | TRBJ1-1 | TRBV12-3/TRBV12-4 | CASSRAPPPEAFF | TGTGCCAGCAGTCGGGCCCCCCCGCCTGAAGCTTTCTTT
once | TRBD2 | TRBJ2-3 | TRBV11-2 | CASSLAPSGGSDTQYF | TGTGCCAGCAGCTTAGCCCCCAGCGGGGGATCAGATACGCAGTATTTT
NA | NA | TRBJ2-7 | TRBV11-2 | CASSTPRDISYEQYF | TGTGCCAGCAGCACACCTAGGGACATCTCCTACGAGCAGTACTTC
NA | NA | TRBJ1-4 | TRBV12-3/TRBV12-4 | CASIWGGNEKLFF | TGTGCCAGCATCTGGGGAGGGAATGAAAAACTGTTTTTT
NA | NA | TRBJ2-1 | TRBV3-1/TRBV3-2 | CASSQEAGSYNEQFF | TGTGCCAGCAGCCAGGAAGCGGGCTCCTACAATGAGCAGTTCTTC
once | NA | TRBJ2-5 | TRBV6-2/TRBV6-3 | CASSRFRVLYQETQYF | TGTGCCAGCAGCCGCTTTAGGGTCCTGTACCAAGAGACCCAGTACTTC
once | NA | TRBJ2-1 | TRBV4-3 | CASSQIQGVKQFF | TGCGCCAGCAGCCAGATTCAAGGTGTGAAGCAGTTCTTC
NA | NA | TRBJ1-5 | TRBV2 | CASNAANQPQHF | TGTGCCAGCAACGCAGCTAATCAGCCCCAGCATTTT
NA | TRBD1 | TRBJ2-2 | TRBV9 | CASSATGTVNTGELFF | TGTGCCAGCAGCGCGACCGGGACAGTGAACACCGGGGAGCTGTTTTTT
NA | TRBD1 | TRBJ1-4 | TRBV29-1 | CSVTIRDSSTNEKLFF | TGCAGCGTTACTATCCGGGACAGTTCAACTAATGAAAAACTGTTTTTT
NA | NA | TRBJ1-1 | TRBV5-1 | CASSLQGLEAFF | TGCGCCAGCAGCTTGCAGGGACTTGAAGCTTTCTTT
NA | TRBD1 | TRBJ2-7 | TRBV6-6 | CANGQGWAYEQYF | TGTGCCAACGGACAGGGTTGGGCCTACGAGCAGTACTTC
NA | NA | TRBJ2-3 | TRBV4-3 | CASSQDLGTISYTDTQYF | TGCGCCAGCAGCCAAGACTTAGGGACAATTTCCTACACAGATACGCAGTATTTT
NA | TRBD2 | TRBJ2-1 | TRBV5-1 | CASRLADSYNEQFF | TGCGCCAGCCGGCTAGCGGATTCCTACAATGAGCAGTTCTTC
NA | NA | TRBJ2-7 | TRBV11-2 | CASTWDRLAGEQYF | TGTGCCAGCACCTGGGACAGACTCGCGGGGGAGCAGTACTTC
few | TRBD2 | TRBJ2-1 | TRBV7-6 | CASSLGGLAVELYNEQFF | TGTGCCAGCAGCTTAGGGGGACTAGCGGTGGAGCTCTACAATGAGCAGTTCTTC
few | NA | TRBJ2-2 | TRBV6-2/TRBV6-3 | CASSFLGGELFF | TGTGCCAGCAGTTTCTTGGGCGGGGAGCTGTTTTTT
NA | NA | TRBJ1-4 | TRBV18 | CASSPDVGEKLFF | TGTGCCAGCTCCCCGGACGTAGGTGAAAAACTGTTTTTT
NA | TRBD1 | TRBJ1-1 | TRBV7-2 | CASSFPDRAEAFF | TGTGCCAGCAGCTTCCCCGACAGGGCTGAAGCTTTCTTT
once | NA | TRBJ2-1 | TRBV7-9 | CASSSAGQQNNEQFF | TGTGCCAGCAGCTCCGCGGGACAGCAAAACAATGAGCAGTTCTTC
once | NA | TRBJ2-1 | TRBV5-1 | CASSTGTLHEQFF | TGCGCCAGCAGCACCGGGACACTTCATGAGCAGTTCTTC